Sequencing of this T cell receptor beta chain was carried out in a study of shared clonotypes between healthy human individuals. Study-level points and caveats: The authors expected sequencing depth to affect clonotype sharing among donors. Blood alone was sampled, and tissue repertoires likely differ. When naive CD4 clonotypes were compared across a few donors, around 5% were shared. What limited the represented genetic and exposure-history diversity was the small number of donors.

A remark on this clone: Its antigen is still unknown.

The method was immunoSEQ multiplex PCR; TCRdb's version includes in-frame clones alone and lacks a portion of them. The sample has roughly 2,300,000 clones, 80% to 95% seen once; the top ten hold 0.3% to 0.45%. The germline V gene has CDR1 SEHNR and CDR2 FQNEAQ (reference sequence). The V segment lost 2 bases and the J segment 0 bases; nucleotides outside the gene matches: 4. This CDR3 region has 15 residues. The receptor's source is a man aged 18-30 years in good health. Some clones in this sample may be carry-over from other donors' samples. The sample consisted of naive CD4+ T cells from PBMCs. The subset is: CD45RA+ positively selected. The chain has TRBV7-9 and TRBJ2-7; the match to TRBD2 covers 7 bases. The DNA for the CDR3 is TGTGCCAGCAGCTTAATCGGGGGGAACTCCTACGAGCAGTACTTC. Residues: CASSLIGGNSYEQYF.